A selection of T cell receptor beta chains follows, all from one sample in a study of Ad26.COV2.S vaccination and SARS-CoV-2 variants. Clones were read by immunoSEQ multiplex PCR, and TCRdb kept only the in-frame ones, dropping some. The sample consists of 380,000 or so clones, 75% to 90% of them appearing once. Material: peripheral blood, obtained in a trial of Ad26.COV2.S vaccine versus placebo. The receptors stem from a person between 18 and 59 years old who received the Ad26.COV2.S COVID-19 vaccine or a placebo. CDR3s include the opening cysteine and the closing phenylalanine or tryptophan. D genes are given only for firm matches.

v_call	j_call	d_call	cdr3_aa
TRBV21-1	TRBJ1-2	-	CANLLGDYGYTF
TRBV6-5	TRBJ2-2	TRBD2	CATTVSGRSGELFF
TRBV6-6	TRBJ2-2	-	CASSYDRPEWELFF
TRBV2	TRBJ1-6	-	CASSEQAFFSPLHF
TRBV7-8	TRBJ1-5	-	CASNPGTTINQPQHF
TRBV5-1	TRBJ2-3	TRBD2	CASSDPGLVSDTQYF
TRBV11-2	TRBJ2-5	-	CASSLVEGPETQYF
TRBV5-1	TRBJ2-3	TRBD1	CASSSGTGGDTQYF
TRBV4-3	TRBJ2-5	TRBD1	CASSQGQGFETQYF
TRBV19	TRBJ2-7	-	CASSSTSGREQYF
TRBV5-1	TRBJ1-2	-	CASSLDGANYGYTF
TRBV5-4	TRBJ1-6	-	CASSLERFNSPLHF
TRBV6-2/TRBV6-3	TRBJ1-6	TRBD1	CASRPDRGQTYNSPLHF
TRBV27	TRBJ1-2	-	CASSLFTGSGYGYTF
TRBV24-1	TRBJ2-1	-	CATSDPGANSYNEQFF
TRBV5-4	TRBJ2-3	TRBD2	CASSPPPGGGSDTQYF
TRBV4-1	TRBJ1-3	-	CASSQDGHSGNTIYF
TRBV7-2	TRBJ1-1	-	CASSRGRPSTEAFF
TRBV6-5	TRBJ1-6	-	CASSYLEGASPLHF
TRBV19	TRBJ1-5	TRBD1	CASSVTGGYQPQHF
TRBV12-5	TRBJ2-3	-	CASAPGDSSTDTQYF
TRBV7-9	TRBJ2-7	TRBD2	CASSPTGLAGGEQYF
TRBV11-2	TRBJ1-3	-	CASTQTASGNTIYF
TRBV27	TRBJ1-2	-	CASSFGGLNNYGYTF
TRBV5-1	TRBJ1-1	-	CASSLEVMNTEAFF
TRBV18	TRBJ2-1	-	CASSSASWDEQFF
TRBV19	TRBJ1-1	-	CASRSQQGEAFF
TRBV4-1	TRBJ1-5	-	CASGENQPQHF
TRBV28	TRBJ2-5	-	CASRWTPGEETQYF
TRBV19	TRBJ1-2	TRBD1	CASRIQGATGYTF
TRBV7-2	TRBJ2-7	-	CASSPRTSLGGKGEEQYF
TRBV11-1	TRBJ1-1	-	CASSFEGEAFF
TRBV20-1	TRBJ2-5	-	CSALKGETQYF
TRBV19	TRBJ2-7	TRBD1	CASSHAGQAAIRTYEQYF
TRBV4-3	TRBJ2-2	-	CASSQETSRSGELFF
TRBV10-3	TRBJ2-7	-	CAIMRPDYEQYF
TRBV21-1	TRBJ1-2	-	CASTLGGGLGGYTF
TRBV2	TRBJ2-5	-	CASRRGTILQETQYF
TRBV28	TRBJ2-6	-	CASSPGTGSGANVLTF
TRBV5-1	TRBJ2-1	-	CASSYDPNLYNEQFF
TRBV3-1/TRBV3-2	TRBJ2-2	TRBD1	CASSHRQGAKDGELFF
TRBV11-1	TRBJ2-7	TRBD2	CASSLEGLAGLGQYF
TRBV5-6	TRBJ1-2	-	CASSLLTVPYYGYTF
TRBV10-3	TRBJ1-1	-	CAIRGDRNTEAFF
TRBV4-1	TRBJ1-5	TRBD1	CASSQAGTANQPQHF
TRBV4-3	TRBJ1-5	-	CASSQEAKGSGQPQHF
TRBV7-2	TRBJ1-4	-	CASSPEGGGAGEKLFF
TRBV7-2	TRBJ1-4	-	CASSLVGGPGSANEKLFF
TRBV5-1	TRBJ1-2	TRBD1	CASSPDQQGRDGYTF
TRBV4-3	TRBJ1-1	-	CASSQGGVREKAFF